This passage covers 31 T cell receptor beta chains from one sample sequenced in a study of cytomegalovirus exposure and HLA in healthy donors. PCR primers comprised 60 Vbeta and 13 Jbeta primers. Only in-frame clones appear in the TCRdb table, and some are missing; sequencing was by immunoSEQ multiplex PCR. Its clone listing holds some 48,000 clones. The sequenced material came from PBMCs. These receptors all stem from a woman aged 40 to 50 in good health and CMV-seronegative.

The chain has TRBV25-1 and TRBJ2-5; TRBD2 matches at 7 bases. The CDR3 has 14 residues. The V gene's germline CDR1 is MGHDK and CDR2 SYGVNS. V gave up 2 bases and J gave up 5 bases; unmatched junction bases: 5. CDR3 sequence (DNA): TGTGCCAGCAGTGAAGGGGGGAGGGGTGAGACCCAGTACTTC. This codes for CASSEGGRGETQYF. Supplemented by reference TRBV25-1 and TRBJ2-5, the full variable domain reads EADIYQTPRYLVIGTGKKITLECSQTMGHDKMYWYQQDPGMELHLIHYSYGVNSTEKGDLSSESTVSRIRTEHFPLTLESARPSHTSQYLCASSEGGRGETQYFGPGTRLLVL.

The genes are TRBV29-1 and TRBJ1-5; TRBD1 is a possible D gene (6 bases). V shed 6 bases and J shed 3 bases, with 12 bases lying between them. Germline-derived CDR1 and CDR2 are SQVTM and ANQGSEA. The CDR3 has 13 residues. As DNA, the CDR3 is TGCAGCGTCTCTCAGGGGATCAATCAGCCCCAGCATTTT. Amino acid sequence: CSVSQGINQPQHF.

The chain carries TRBV30 and TRBJ2-7; possible D gene TRBD2, 6 bases. V lost 0 bases to trimming and J lost 4 bases, with 7 bases between them. The CDR3 length is 12 residues. CDR1 GTSNPN and CDR2 SVGIG come from the germline V gene (reference sequence). CDR3 coding DNA: TGTGCCTGGAGTGTGCGGGGTTACGAGCAGTACTTC. Translation: CAWSVRGYEQYF.

The chain links TRBV7-2 to TRBJ1-4, with D unresolved. CDR1 SGHTA and CDR2 FQGNSA come from the germline V gene. Trimming left V 5 bases short and J 7 bases short, with 14 bases between. This CDR3 spans 14 amino acids. The CDR3 DNA reads as TGTGCCAGCAGCCCCGCGGGTATGGGTGAAAAACTGTTTTTT. Amino acids: CASSPAGMGEKLFF.

The chain links TRBV7-3 to TRBJ2-1; 11 bases agree with TRBD2. The CDR3 runs to 15 residues. Germline assignment: CDR1 SGHTA and CDR2 FQGTGA. Trimming at V came to 2 bases and at J to 6 bases, leaving 3 bases not matched to a gene. The CDR3: CASSLLAGGSNEQFF. In DNA form, the CDR3 reads TGTGCCAGCAGCTTACTAGCGGGAGGTTCCAATGAGCAGTTCTTC.

The chain recombines TRBV19 with TRBJ1-6, with D maybe TRBD1 (5 bases). Germline V gene sequence: CDR1 LNHDA, CDR2 SQIVND (reference sequence). The CDR3 totals 16 residues. V gave up 5 bases and J gave up 0 bases, with 11 bases separating them. The CDR3 region is CASSARQSSYNSPLHF. The CDR3, as DNA: TGTGCCAGTAGTGCAAGACAGAGCTCCTATAATTCACCCCTCCACTTT.

V usage is TRBV4-1 and J usage is TRBJ1-4, with D possibly TRBD1 on 6 matching bases. V was cut by 0 bases and J by 5 bases, with 10 bases left in between. The V gene's germline CDR1 is MGHRA and CDR2 YSYEKL. The CDR3 is made up of 15 amino acids. The chain's CDR3 is CASSQDRGGNEKLFF. CDR3 coding DNA: TGCGCCAGCAGCCAAGATAGGGGGGGGAATGAAAAACTGTTTTTT.

This chain links TRBV18 with TRBJ1-5; D call uncertain. The CDR3 spans 13 residues. V gave up 3 bases and J gave up 4 bases, with 7 bases separating them. CDR1 is KGHSH and CDR2 is LQKENI in the germline V gene. CDR3 bases: TGTGCCAGCTCACCGGAGAGTAATCAGCCCCAGCATTTT. Protein product: CASSPESNQPQHF.

This chain uses TRBV5-1 with TRBJ2-7; 7 positions agree with TRBD1. Germline V gene sequence: CDR1 SGHRS, CDR2 YFSETQ. The CDR3 is 15 residues long. V shed 4 bases and J 5 bases; nucleotides not matched to a gene: 12. The CDR3, as DNA: TGCGCCAGCAGCCCAACGCGAGACAGGGCCCACGAGCAGTACTTC. Translation gives CASSPTRDRAHEQYF.

This chain joins TRBV18 and TRBJ1-2; 7 positions agree with TRBD1. Per germline, CDR1 KGHSH and CDR2 LQKENI. The CDR3 length is 13 residues. V shed 3 bases, J shed 8 bases, and the junction held 6 bases outside the gene matches. CDR3 nucleotides: TGTGCCAGCTCACCCACAGGGGTTTGGGGCTACACCTTC. Translation gives CASSPTGVWGYTF.

This chain uses TRBV4-1 with TRBJ1-1; D uncertain. CDR1 is MGHRA, CDR2 YSYEKL, per germline. The CDR3 has 17 residues. V shed 5 bases and J shed 4 bases, with 23 bases lying between them. The CDR3 region has the DNA TGCGCCAGCAGCGTGCGAGAGCGGGATTCATGGGGCACTGAAGCTTTCTTT. Translated: CASSVRERDSWGTEAFF.

This chain connects TRBV4-1 to TRBJ2-5; D possibly corresponds to TRBD1 (8 bases). Germline CDR1 reads MGHRA; CDR2 reads YSYEKL. Trimming shortened V by 4 bases and J by 7 bases, and 22 bases separated the two germline ends. CDR3 length: 16 amino acids. As DNA, the CDR3 is TGCGCCAGCAGCCCGGGGGGCAGGGGGCCCTGGGGGACCCAGTACTTC. This encodes CASSPGGRGPWGTQYF.

The chain has TRBV4-1 and TRBJ2-1; 9 nucleotides agree with TRBD2. The CDR3 consists of 15 residues. V dropped 3 bases and J dropped 5; count of bases not matched to a gene: 5. CDR1 and CDR2 from the germline V gene are MGHRA and YSYEKL. CDR3 sequence: CASSQFSGSDNEQFF. For the CDR3, the DNA is TGCGCCAGCAGCCAGTTTAGCGGGAGCGACAATGAGCAGTTCTTC.

Here the CDR3 reads CASSIFYEQYF. The CDR3 DNA is TGTGCCAGCAGCATCTTCTACGAGCAGTACTTC. This sequence joins TRBV5-6 and TRBJ2-7; the D is unclear. Trimming cost V 4 bases and J 3 bases, with 5 bases left between them. This CDR3 contains 11 residues. The germline CDR1 and CDR2 sequences are SGHDT and YYEEEE.

This rearrangement joins TRBV15 to TRBJ1-3; D is perhaps TRBD1 (5 bases). Trimming shortened V by 0 bases and J by 0 bases, and 9 bases separated the two germline ends. Germline CDR1 and CDR2: LNHNV and YYDKDF (reference sequence). The CDR3 extends over 16 amino acids. Here the CDR3 reads CATSRDNGGSGNTIYF. CDR3 nucleotide sequence: TGTGCCACCAGCAGAGATAACGGGGGCTCTGGAAACACCATATATTTT.

This sequence joins TRBV30 and TRBJ2-1, with D perhaps TRBD1 (6 bases). V was shortened by 3 bases and J by 10 bases, with 19 bases between the two germline ends. Germline values: CDR1 GTSNPN, CDR2 SVGIG (reference sequence). The CDR3 is 14 amino acids. The CDR3 DNA is TGTGCCTGGAGCCCGGGACACTCAAGCGGCGAGCAGTTCTTC. It yields the protein CAWSPGHSSGEQFF.

The chain joins TRBV2 to TRBJ1-1, with a weak D call TRBD1 (5 bases). Per germline, CDR1 SNHLY and CDR2 FYNNEI. The CDR3 loop spans 14 amino acids. Trimming pared 3 bases from V and 2 bases from J, leaving 10 bases between. The CDR3 loop is CASSEQGTNTEAFF. CDR3 nucleotides: TGTGCCAGCAGTGAGCAGGGTACAAACACTGAAGCTTTCTTT.

The gene calls are TRBV6-5 and TRBJ1-5, with D hard to call. In germline, CDR1 is MNHEY, CDR2 SVGAGI. CDR3 size: 13 residues. Deletions cut 6 bases from V and 6 bases from J, with 12 bases between. The CDR3 protein is CASSPNPRQPQHF. DNA of the CDR3: TGTGCCAGCAGCCCTAACCCCCGTCAGCCCCAGCATTTT.

The CDR3 is CASSSGTSGNTGELFF. The CDR3 bases are TGCGCCAGCAGCTCCGGGACTAGCGGGAACACCGGGGAGCTGTTTTTT. This chain joins TRBV5-1 and TRBJ2-2, with 11 bases that match TRBD2. This CDR3 comprises 16 residues. Germline assignment: CDR1 SGHRS and CDR2 YFSETQ. The ends lost 3 bases at V and 1 base at J; junction bases unmatched: 2. The variable domain in full, completed from reference TRBV5-1 and TRBJ2-2, reads KAGVTQTPRYLIKTRGQQVTLSCSPISGHRSVSWYQQTPGQGLQFLFEYFSETQRNKGNFPGRFSGRQFSNSRSEMNVSTLELGDSALYLCASSSGTSGNTGELFFGEGSRLTVL.

The V call is TRBV18, the J call TRBJ1-1; weak D call: TRBD1 (6 bases). The CDR3 has 14 amino acids. Germline CDR1 is KGHSH and CDR2 is LQKENI. V gave up 4 bases and J gave up 3 bases, with 12 bases separating them. As DNA, the CDR3 is TGTGCCAGCTCACAACAGGGAGGGGACACTGAAGCTTTCTTT. Encoded protein: CASSQQGGDTEAFF.

The CDR3 region has the DNA TGCGCCAGCAGCTTCGGGGACAGGGTCGCCTACGAGCAGTACTTC. Translated: CASSFGDRVAYEQYF. The rearrangement links TRBV5-1 to TRBJ2-7; 9 bases fit TRBD1. V gave up 2 bases and J gave up 2 bases; unmatched junction bases: 5. In germline, CDR1 is SGHRS, CDR2 YFSETQ. The CDR3 loop spans 15 amino acids.

This sequence joins TRBV6-5 and TRBJ1-2; the D is unclear. Trimming took off 11 bases at V and 0 bases at J, with 16 bases between the two ends. Germline assignment: CDR1 MNHEY and CDR2 SVGAGI. The length of the CDR3 is 14 residues. CDR3 sequence reads: CAGSQQSPNYGYTF. The CDR3, as DNA: TGTGCCGGCTCCCAACAGTCCCCTAACTATGGCTACACCTTC.

The genes are TRBV28 and TRBJ1-5, with D maybe TRBD1 (5 bases). Germline-derived CDR1 and CDR2 are MDHEN and SYDVKM. The CDR3 runs 15 residues. V was pared by 7 bases and J by 9 bases, with 22 bases between. The CDR3 spells CASTPSGGDRGPQHF. In nucleotides, the CDR3 is TGTGCCAGCACCCCAAGTGGGGGGGACCGTGGGCCCCAGCATTTT. The full variable domain, with the rest looked up from reference TRBV28 and TRBJ1-5, is DVKVTQSSRYLVKRTGEKVFLECVQDMDHENMFWYRQDPGLGLRLIYFSYDVKMKEKGDIPEGYSVSREKKERFSLILESASTNQTSMYLCASTPSGGDRGPQHFGDGTRLSIL.

This chain links TRBV5-4 with TRBJ2-2; possible D gene TRBD1, 6 bases. Germline V gives CDR1 SGHNT, CDR2 YYREEE (reference sequence). The CDR3 has 14 residues. V lost 6 bases and J lost 4, with 13 bases in between. The CDR3 region is CASTTGQFTGELFF. CDR3 nucleotide sequence: TGTGCCAGCACCACCGGACAGTTCACCGGGGAGCTGTTTTTT.

The rearrangement joins TRBV9 to TRBJ1-6; possible D gene TRBD1, 6 bases. Germline V gene data show CDR1 as SGDLS and CDR2 as YYNGEE. The CDR3 sequence is 13 residues long. V lost 3 bases and J 7 bases, leaving 8 bases between the germline ends. CDR3 in amino acids: CASSAGTNSPLHF. The CDR3 DNA reads TGTGCCAGCAGCGCTGGGACAAATTCACCCCTCCACTTT.

This rearrangement joins TRBV9 to TRBJ1-2; D possibly corresponds to TRBD1 (6 bases). V lost 4 bases, J lost 2 bases, and 15 bases lay in between. The germline V gene has CDR1 SGDLS and CDR2 YYNGEE. The CDR3 has 15 amino acids. CDR3 region: CASSPSWDMNYGYTF. The CDR3 nucleotides are TGTGCCAGCAGCCCCAGTTGGGACATGAACTATGGCTACACCTTC.

The chain has TRBV7-3 and TRBJ2-2; 12 nucleotides agree with TRBD2. V trimming: 2 bases; J trimming: 5 bases; junction bases outside the gene matches: 0. The CDR3 spans 15 residues. Germline V gene data show CDR1 as SGHTA and CDR2 as FQGTGA. Here the CDR3 DNA reads TGTGCCAGCAGCTTACTAGCGGGAGGGACCGGGGAGCTGTTTTTT. Translating gives CASSLLAGGTGELFF.

The V gene is TRBV7-9, the J gene TRBJ2-6, with 9 bases matching TRBD1. Germline CDR1 and CDR2: SEHNR and FQNEAQ (reference sequence). The V segment lost 5 bases and the J segment 0 bases; nucleotides outside the gene matches: 11. The CDR3 covers 19 residues. The CDR3, as DNA: TGTGCCAGCAGCCTCGGGTGGGGACAGGGACTCTCTGGGGCCAACGTCCTGACTTTC. It encodes CASSLGWGQGLSGANVLTF.

V usage is TRBV29-1 and J usage is TRBJ1-5, with D possibly TRBD1 on 6 matching bases. Germline values: CDR1 SQVTM, CDR2 ANQGSEA. The CDR3 is made up of 15 amino acids. Trimming pared 4 bases from V and 3 bases from J, leaving 16 bases between. In nucleotides, the CDR3 is TGCAGCGTTGGGACGGTGGCAGGGGCCAATCAGCCCCAGCATTTT. It is translated as CSVGTVAGANQPQHF.

This chain uses TRBV28 with TRBJ2-7; TRBD2 aligns across 13 bases. The junction had 6 bases not matched to a gene; V was cut back by 7 bases and J by 3 bases. CDR1 and CDR2 from the germline V gene are MDHEN and SYDVKM. The CDR3 covers 15 residues. CDR3 DNA: TGTGCCAGCACCCTGACTAGCGGGAGGATCTACGAGCAGTACTTC. It is translated as CASTLTSGRIYEQYF.

The genes are TRBV7-2 and TRBJ2-2; 7 positions match TRBD2. The V and J ends lost 4 bases and 1 base, in that order; junction bases with no gene match: 6. The germline CDR1 and CDR2 sequences are SGHTA and FQGNSA. The CDR3 consists of 16 residues. The CDR3 sequence is CASSSTPSGNTGELFF. As DNA, the CDR3 is TGTGCCAGCAGCTCCACCCCTAGCGGGAACACCGGGGAGCTGTTTTTT.